Listed here is a single T cell receptor beta chain. Its matching antigen is unknown. The data were taken from a study of CD8 T cells in Susac syndrome. Whole-study results and caveats: The study's TCR sequencing and HLA analysis covered a relatively small number of individuals, and the study acknowledged this.

Germline V lookup: CDR1 SGHRS, CDR2 YFSETQ. CDR3 length: 16 amino acids. V trimming: 3 bases; J trimming: 5 bases; junction bases outside the gene matches: 11. The authors sequenced TCR beta from blood CD8+ and CD4+ T cells. The CD8+ and CD4+ T cells were isolated magnetically using a negative isolation approach, whereas the TEMRA cells were enriched by FACS. When the RNA was reverse transcribed, random hexamers were used with an input of roughly 0.5 to 1 ug. TCR beta CDR3 was amplified by immunoSEQ covering 54 Vbeta and 13 Jbeta. TCRdb re-analysed the immunoSEQ multiplex PCR reads in MiXCR, keeping a single row per CDR3 protein. The sample lists some 180,000 distinct CDR3 sequences; about 93% were seen once.

Source material: CD4+ T cells from PBMCs. This receptor was identified in a human donor in good health. This chain uses TRBV5-1 with TRBJ2-1; 7 bases fit TRBD1. In DNA form, the CDR3 reads TGCGCCAGCAGCTACATACTGACAGGGATCGACAATGAGCAGTTCTTC. As protein: CASSYILTGIDNEQFF.